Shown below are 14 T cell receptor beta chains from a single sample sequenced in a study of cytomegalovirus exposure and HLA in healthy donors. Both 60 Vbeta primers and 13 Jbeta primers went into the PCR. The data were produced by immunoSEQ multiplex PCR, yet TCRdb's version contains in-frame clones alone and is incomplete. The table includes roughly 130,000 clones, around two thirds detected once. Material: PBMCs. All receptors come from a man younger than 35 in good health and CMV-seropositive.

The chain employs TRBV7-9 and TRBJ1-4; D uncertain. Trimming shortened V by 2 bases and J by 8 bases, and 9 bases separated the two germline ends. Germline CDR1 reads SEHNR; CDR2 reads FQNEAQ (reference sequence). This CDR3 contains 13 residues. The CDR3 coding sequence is TGTGCCAGCAGCTTATCTGGTGAGGAAAAACTGTTTTTT. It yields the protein CASSLSGEEKLFF.

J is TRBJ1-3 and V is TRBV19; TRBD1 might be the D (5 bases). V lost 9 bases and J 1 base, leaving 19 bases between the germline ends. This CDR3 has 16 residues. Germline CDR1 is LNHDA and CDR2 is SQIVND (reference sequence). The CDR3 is CASGAAGTGSGNTIYF. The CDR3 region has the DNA TGTGCCAGCGGGGCGGCGGGGACTGGTTCTGGAAACACCATATATTTT.

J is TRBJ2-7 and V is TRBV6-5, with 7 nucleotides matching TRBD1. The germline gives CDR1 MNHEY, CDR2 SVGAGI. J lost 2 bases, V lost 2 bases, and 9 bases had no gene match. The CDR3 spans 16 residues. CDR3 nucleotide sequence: TGTGCCAGCAGTTACCTCCCGGTGACAGGGCCCTACGAGCAGTACTTC. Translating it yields CASSYLPVTGPYEQYF.

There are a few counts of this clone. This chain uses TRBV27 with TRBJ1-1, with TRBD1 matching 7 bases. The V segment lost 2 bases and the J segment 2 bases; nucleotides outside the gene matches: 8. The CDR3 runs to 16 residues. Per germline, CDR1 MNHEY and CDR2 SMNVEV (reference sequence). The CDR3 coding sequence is TGTGCCAGCAGTTTAAGTCCCGGGACAGTTAACACTGAAGCTTTCTTT. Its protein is CASSLSPGTVNTEAFF.

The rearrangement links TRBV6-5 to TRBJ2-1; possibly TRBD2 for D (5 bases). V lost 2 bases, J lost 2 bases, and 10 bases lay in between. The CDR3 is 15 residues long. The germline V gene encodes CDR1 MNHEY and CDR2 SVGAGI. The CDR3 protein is CASSYRGYTYNEQFF. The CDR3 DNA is TGTGCCAGCAGTTACAGAGGGTATACCTACAATGAGCAGTTCTTC.

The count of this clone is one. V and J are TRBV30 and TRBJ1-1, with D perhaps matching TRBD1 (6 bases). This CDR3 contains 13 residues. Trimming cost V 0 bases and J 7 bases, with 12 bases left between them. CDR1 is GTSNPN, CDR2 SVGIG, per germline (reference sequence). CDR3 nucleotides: TGTGCCTGGAGTGTAGGGGGACACCGTGAAGCTTTCTTT. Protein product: CAWSVGGHREAFF.

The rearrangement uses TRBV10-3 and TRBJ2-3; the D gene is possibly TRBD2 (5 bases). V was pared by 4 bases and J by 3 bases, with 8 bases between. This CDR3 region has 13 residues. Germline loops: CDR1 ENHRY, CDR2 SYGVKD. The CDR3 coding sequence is TGTGCCATCAGTGGGGCGGGTACAGATACGCAGTATTTT. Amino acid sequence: CAISGAGTDTQYF.

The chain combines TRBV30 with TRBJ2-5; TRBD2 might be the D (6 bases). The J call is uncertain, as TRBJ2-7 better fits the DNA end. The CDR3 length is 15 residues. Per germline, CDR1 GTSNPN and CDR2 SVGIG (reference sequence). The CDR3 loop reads CAWRFGGGLSYEQYF. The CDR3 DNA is TGTGCCTGGAGGTTTGGGGGAGGCCTCTCCTACGAGCAGTACTTC.

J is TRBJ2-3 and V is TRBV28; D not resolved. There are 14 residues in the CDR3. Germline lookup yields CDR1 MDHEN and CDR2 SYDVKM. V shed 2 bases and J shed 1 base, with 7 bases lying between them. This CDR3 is CASSLLLGTDTQYF. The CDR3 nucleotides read TGTGCCAGCAGTTTACTCTTAGGCACAGATACGCAGTATTTT.

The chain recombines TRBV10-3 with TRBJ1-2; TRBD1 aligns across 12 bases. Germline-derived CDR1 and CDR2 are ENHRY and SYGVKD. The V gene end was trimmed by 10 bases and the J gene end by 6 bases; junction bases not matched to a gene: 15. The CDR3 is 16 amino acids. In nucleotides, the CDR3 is TGTGCCACCGGGCCCCTCGCGGGACAGGGGGCTAATGGCTACACCTTC. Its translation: CATGPLAGQGANGYTF.

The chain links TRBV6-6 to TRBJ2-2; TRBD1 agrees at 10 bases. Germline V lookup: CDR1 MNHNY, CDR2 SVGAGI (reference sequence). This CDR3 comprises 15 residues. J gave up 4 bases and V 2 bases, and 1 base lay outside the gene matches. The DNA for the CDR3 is TGTGCCAGCAGTTACCGACAGGGGGCCACCGGGGAGCTGTTTTTT. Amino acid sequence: CASSYRQGATGELFF.

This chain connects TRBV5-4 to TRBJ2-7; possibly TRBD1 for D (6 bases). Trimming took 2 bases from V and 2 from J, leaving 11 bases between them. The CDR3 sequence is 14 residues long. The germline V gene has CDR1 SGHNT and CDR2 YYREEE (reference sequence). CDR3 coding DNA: TGTGCCAGCAGCTTACCTGACAGGACCTACGAGCAGTACTTC. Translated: CASSLPDRTYEQYF.

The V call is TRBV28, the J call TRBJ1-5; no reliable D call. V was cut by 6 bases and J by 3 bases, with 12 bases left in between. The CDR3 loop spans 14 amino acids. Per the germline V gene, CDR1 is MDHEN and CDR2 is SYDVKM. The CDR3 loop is CASRGGLPNQPQHF. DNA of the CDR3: TGTGCCAGCAGGGGTGGGCTACCCAATCAGCCCCAGCATTTT.

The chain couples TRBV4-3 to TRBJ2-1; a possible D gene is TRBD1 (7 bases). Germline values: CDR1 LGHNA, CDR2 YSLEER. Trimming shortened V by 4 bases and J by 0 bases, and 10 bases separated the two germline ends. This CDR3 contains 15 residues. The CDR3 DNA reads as TGCGCCAGCAGCCCGGGGGACAGCTCCTACAATGAGCAGTTCTTC. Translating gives CASSPGDSSYNEQFF.